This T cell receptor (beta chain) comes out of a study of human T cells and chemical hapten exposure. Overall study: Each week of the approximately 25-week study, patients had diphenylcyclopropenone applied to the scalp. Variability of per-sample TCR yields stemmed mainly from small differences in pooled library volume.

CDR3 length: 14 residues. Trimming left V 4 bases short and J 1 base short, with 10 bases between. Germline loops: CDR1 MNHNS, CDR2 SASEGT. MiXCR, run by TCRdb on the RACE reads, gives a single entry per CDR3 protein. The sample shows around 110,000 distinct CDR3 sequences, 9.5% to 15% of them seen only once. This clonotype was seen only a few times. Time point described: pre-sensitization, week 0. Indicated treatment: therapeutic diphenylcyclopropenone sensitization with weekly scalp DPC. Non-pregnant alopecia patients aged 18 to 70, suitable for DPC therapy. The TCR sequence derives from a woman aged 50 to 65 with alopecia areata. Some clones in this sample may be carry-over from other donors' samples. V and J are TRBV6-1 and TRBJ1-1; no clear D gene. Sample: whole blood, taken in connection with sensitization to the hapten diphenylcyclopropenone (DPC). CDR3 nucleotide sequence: TGTGCCAGCAGTGCCGTGGCAGGGAACACTGAAGCTTTCTTT. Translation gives CASSAVAGNTEAFF.